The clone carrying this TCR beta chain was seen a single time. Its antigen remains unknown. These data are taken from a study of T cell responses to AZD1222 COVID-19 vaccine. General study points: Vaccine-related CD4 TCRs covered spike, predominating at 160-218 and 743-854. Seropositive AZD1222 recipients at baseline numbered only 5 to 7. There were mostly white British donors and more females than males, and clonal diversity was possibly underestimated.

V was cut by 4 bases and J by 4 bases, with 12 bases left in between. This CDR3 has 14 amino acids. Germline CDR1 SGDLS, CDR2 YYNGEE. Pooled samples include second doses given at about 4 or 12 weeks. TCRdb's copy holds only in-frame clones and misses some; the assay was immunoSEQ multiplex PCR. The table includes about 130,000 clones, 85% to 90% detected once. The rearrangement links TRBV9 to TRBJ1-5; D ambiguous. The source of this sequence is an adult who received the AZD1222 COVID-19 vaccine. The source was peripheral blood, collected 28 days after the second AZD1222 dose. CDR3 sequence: CASSSGPRNQPQHF. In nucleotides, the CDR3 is TGTGCCAGCAGCTCAGGACCGAGGAATCAGCCCCAGCATTTT. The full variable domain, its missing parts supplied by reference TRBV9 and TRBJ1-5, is DSGVTQTPKHLITATGQRVTLRCSPRSGDLSVYWYQQSLDQGLQFLIQYYNGEERAKGNILERFSAQQFPDLHSELNLSSLELGDSALYFCASSSGPRNQPQHFGDGTRLSIL.